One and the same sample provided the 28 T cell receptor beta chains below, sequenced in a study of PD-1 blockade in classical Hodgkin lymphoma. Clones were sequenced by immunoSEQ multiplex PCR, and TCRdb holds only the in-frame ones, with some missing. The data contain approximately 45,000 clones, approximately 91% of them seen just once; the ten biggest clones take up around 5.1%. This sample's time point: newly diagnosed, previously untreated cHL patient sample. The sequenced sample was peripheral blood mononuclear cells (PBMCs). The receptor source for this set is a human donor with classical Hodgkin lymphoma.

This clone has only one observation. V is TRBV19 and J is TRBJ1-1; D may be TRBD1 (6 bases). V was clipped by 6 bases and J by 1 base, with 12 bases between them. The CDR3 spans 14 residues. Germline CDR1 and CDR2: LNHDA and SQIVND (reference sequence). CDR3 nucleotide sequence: TGTGCCAGTAGGCTGGGACAAGGGAACACTGAAGCTTTCTTT. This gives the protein CASRLGQGNTEAFF.

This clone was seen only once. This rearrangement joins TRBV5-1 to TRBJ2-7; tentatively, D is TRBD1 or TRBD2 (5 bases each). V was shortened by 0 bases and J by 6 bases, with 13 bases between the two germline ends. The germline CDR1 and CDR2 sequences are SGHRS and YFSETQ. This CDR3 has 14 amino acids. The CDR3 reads CASSLDWGRGEQYF. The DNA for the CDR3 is TGCGCCAGCAGCTTGGATTGGGGGAGAGGCGAGCAGTACTTC.

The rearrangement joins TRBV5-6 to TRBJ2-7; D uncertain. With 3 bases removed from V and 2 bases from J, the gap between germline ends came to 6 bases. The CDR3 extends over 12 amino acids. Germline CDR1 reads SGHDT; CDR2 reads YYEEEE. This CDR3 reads CASSSGPYEQYV. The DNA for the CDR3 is TGTGCCAGCAGCTCCGGACCCTACGAGCAGTACGTC.

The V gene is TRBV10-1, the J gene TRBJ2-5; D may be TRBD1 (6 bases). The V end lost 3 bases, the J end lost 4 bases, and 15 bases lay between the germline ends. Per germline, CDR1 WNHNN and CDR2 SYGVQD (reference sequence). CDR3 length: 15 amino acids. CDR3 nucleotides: TGCGCCAGCAGTGACCCCTGGACAGCCGGAGAGACCCAGTACTTC. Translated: CASSDPWTAGETQYF.

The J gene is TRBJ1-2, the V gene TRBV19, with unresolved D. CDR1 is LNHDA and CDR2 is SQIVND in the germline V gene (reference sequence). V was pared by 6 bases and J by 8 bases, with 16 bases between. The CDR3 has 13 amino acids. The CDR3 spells CASREAGGNGYTF. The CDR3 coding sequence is TGTGCCAGTAGGGAGGCCGGAGGGAACGGCTACACCTTC.

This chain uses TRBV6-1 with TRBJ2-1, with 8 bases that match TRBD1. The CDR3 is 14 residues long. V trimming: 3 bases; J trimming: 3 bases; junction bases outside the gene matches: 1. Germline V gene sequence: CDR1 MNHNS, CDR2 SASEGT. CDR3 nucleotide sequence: TGTGCCAGCAGTGACACAGGGGGCTACAATGAGCAGTTCTTC. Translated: CASSDTGGYNEQFF.

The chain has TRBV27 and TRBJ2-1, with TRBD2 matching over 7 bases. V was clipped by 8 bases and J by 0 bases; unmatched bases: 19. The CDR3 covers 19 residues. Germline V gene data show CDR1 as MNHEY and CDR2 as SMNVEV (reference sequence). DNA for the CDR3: TGTGCCAGCGGGTTGCGTTTTCACGGGCGGGGGAGCTCCTACAATGAGCAGTTCTTC. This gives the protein CASGLRFHGRGSSYNEQFF.

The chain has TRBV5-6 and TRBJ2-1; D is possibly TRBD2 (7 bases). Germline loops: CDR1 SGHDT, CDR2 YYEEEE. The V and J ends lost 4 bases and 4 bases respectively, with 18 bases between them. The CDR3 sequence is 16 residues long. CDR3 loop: CASSPGGRGRYNEQFF. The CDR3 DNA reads TGTGCCAGCAGCCCGGGCGGGCGGGGGCGTTACAATGAGCAGTTCTTC.

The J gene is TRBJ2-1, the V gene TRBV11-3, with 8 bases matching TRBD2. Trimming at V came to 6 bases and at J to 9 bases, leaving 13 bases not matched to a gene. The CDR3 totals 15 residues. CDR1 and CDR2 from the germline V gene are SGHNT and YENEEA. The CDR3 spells CASSELGSGSTEQFF. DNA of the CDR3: TGTGCCAGCAGTGAGTTGGGAAGCGGGAGTACTGAGCAGTTCTTC. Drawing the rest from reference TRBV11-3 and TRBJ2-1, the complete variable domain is EAGVVQSPRYKIIEKKQPVAFWCNPISGHNTLYWYLQNLGQGPELLIRYENEEAVDDSQLPKDRFSAERLKGVDSTLKIQPAELGDSAVYLCASSELGSGSTEQFFGPGTRLTVL.

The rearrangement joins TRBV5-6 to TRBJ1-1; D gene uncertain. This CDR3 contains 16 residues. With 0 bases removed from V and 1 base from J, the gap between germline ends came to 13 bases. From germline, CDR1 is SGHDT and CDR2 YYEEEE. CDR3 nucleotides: TGTGCCAGCAGCTTGGTAGAGAGGACTCCGAACACTGAAGCTTTCTTT. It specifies CASSLVERTPNTEAFF.

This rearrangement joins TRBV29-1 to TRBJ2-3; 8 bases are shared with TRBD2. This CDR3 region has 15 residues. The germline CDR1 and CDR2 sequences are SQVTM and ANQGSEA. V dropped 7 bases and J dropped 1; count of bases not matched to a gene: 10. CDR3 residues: CSAHLAGRGTDTQYF. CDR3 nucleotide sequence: TGCAGCGCACACCTAGCGGGCCGTGGCACAGATACGCAGTATTTT.

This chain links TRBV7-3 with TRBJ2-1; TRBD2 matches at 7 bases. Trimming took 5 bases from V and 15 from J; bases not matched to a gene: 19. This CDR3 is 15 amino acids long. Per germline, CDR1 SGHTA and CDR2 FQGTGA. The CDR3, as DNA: TGTGCCAGCAGCGTCTCTCGGGACTACCCCGGGGAACTGTTCTTC. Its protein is CASSVSRDYPGELFF.

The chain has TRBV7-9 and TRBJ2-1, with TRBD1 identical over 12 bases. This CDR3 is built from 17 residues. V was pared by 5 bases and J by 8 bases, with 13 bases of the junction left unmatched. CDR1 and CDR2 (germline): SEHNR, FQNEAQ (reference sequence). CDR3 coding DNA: TGTGCCAGCAGCCCTATCTGGGCGGGACAGGGGGCAGATGAGCAGTTCTTC. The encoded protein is CASSPIWAGQGADEQFF.

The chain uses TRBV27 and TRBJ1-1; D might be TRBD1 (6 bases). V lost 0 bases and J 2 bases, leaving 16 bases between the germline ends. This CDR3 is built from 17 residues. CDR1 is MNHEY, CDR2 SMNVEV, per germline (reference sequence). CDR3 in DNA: TGTGCCAGCAGTTTATCGGGCAGTCAGGGGTTTAACACTGAAGCTTTCTTT. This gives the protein CASSLSGSQGFNTEAFF.

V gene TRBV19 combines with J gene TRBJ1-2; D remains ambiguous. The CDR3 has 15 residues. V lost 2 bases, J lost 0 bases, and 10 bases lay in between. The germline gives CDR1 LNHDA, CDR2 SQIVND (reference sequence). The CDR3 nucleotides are TGTGCCAGTAGTATACAGCGAGGAGCTAACTATGGCTACACCTTC. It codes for CASSIQRGANYGYTF. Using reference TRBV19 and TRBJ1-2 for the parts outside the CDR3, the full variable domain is DGGITQSPKYLFRKEGQNVTLSCEQNLNHDAMYWYRQDPGQGLRLIYYSQIVNDFQKGDIAEGYSVSREKKESFPLTVTSAQKNPTAFYLCASSIQRGANYGYTFGSGTRLTVV.

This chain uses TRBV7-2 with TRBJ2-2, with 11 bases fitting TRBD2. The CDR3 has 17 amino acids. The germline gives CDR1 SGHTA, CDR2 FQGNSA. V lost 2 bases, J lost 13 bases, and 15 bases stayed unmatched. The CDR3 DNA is TGTGCCAGCAGCTTACGGGCTAGCGGGAGGTTCTTAGGTCCGCTGTTTTTT. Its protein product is CASSLRASGRFLGPLFF.

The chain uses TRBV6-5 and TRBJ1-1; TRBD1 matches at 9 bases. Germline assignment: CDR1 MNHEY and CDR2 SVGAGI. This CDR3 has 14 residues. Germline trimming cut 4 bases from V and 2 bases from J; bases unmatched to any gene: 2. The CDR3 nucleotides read TGTGCCAGCAGTTGGGACAGGGTTAACACTGAAGCTTTCTTT. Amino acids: CASSWDRVNTEAFF.

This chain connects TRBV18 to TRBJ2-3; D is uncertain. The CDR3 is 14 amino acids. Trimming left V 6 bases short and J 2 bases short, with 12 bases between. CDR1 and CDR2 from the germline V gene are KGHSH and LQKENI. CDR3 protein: CASSSRASTDTQYF. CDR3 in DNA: TGTGCCAGCTCCTCTCGGGCATCCACAGATACGCAGTATTTT.

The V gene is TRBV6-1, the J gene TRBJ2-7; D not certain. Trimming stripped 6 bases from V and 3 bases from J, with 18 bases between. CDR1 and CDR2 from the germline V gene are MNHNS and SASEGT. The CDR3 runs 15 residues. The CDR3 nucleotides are TGTGCCAGCAGCCCACAGTTGTTTGGGTACTACGAGCAGTACTTC. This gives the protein CASSPQLFGYYEQYF.

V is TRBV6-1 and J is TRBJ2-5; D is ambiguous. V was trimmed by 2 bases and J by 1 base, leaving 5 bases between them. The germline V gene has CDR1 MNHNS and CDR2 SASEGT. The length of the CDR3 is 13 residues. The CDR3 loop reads CASSELPQETQYF. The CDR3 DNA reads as TGTGCCAGCAGTGAATTGCCCCAAGAGACCCAGTACTTC.

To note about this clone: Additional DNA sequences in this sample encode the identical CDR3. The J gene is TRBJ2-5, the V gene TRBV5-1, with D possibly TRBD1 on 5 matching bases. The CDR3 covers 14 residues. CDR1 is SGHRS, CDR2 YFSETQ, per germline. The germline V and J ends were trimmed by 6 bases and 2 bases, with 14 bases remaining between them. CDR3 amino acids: CASNWLGLQETQYF. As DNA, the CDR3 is TGCGCCAGCAATTGGCTGGGGCTACAAGAGACCCAGTACTTC.

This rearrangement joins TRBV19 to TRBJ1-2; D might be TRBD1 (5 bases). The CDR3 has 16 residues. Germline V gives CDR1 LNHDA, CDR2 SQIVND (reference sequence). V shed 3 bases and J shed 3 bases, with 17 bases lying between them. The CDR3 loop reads CASSMGPRWGDYGYTF. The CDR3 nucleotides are TGTGCCAGTAGTATGGGACCGCGTTGGGGAGACTATGGCTACACCTTC.

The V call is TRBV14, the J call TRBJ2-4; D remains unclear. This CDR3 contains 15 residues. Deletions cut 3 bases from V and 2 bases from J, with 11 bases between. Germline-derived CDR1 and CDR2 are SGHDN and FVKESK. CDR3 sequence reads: CASSHSVVTKNIQYF. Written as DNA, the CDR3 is TGTGCCAGCAGCCATTCTGTCGTCACCAAAAACATTCAGTACTTC.

The CDR3 DNA sequence: TGCGCCAGCAGTGACGGGGCAGGGACTTCTAACTATGGCTACACCTTC. This encodes CASSDGAGTSNYGYTF. The rearrangement links TRBV10-2 to TRBJ1-2, with D possibly being TRBD1 (5 bases). V was pared by 3 bases and J by 0 bases, with 14 bases between. The CDR3 is 16 residues long. CDR1 WSHSY and CDR2 SAAADI come from the germline V gene.

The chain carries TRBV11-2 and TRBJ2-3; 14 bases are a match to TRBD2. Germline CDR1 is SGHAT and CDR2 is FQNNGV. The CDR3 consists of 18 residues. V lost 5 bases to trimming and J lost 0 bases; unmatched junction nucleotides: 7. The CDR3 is CASSPGLAGATSTDTQYF. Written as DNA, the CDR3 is TGTGCCAGCAGCCCGGGACTAGCGGGGGCAACTAGCACAGATACGCAGTATTTT.

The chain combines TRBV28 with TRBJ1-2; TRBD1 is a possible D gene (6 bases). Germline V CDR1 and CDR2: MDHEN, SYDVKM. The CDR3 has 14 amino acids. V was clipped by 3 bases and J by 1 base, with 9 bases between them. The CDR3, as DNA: TGTGCCAGCAGTTTTTGGGGGCGTAACTATGGCTACACCTTC. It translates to CASSFWGRNYGYTF.

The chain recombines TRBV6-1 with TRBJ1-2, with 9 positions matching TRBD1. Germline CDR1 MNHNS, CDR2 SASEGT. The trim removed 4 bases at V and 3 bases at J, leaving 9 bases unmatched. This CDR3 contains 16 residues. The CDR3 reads CASSGDREYPYYGYTF. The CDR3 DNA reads TGTGCCAGCAGTGGGGACAGGGAATACCCTTACTATGGCTACACCTTC.

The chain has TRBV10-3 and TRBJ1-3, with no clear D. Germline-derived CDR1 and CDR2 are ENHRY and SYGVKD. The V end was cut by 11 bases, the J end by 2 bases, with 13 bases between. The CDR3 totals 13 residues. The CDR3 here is CASTQDPGNTIYF. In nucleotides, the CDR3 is TGTGCCTCCACCCAAGACCCTGGAAACACCATATATTTT.